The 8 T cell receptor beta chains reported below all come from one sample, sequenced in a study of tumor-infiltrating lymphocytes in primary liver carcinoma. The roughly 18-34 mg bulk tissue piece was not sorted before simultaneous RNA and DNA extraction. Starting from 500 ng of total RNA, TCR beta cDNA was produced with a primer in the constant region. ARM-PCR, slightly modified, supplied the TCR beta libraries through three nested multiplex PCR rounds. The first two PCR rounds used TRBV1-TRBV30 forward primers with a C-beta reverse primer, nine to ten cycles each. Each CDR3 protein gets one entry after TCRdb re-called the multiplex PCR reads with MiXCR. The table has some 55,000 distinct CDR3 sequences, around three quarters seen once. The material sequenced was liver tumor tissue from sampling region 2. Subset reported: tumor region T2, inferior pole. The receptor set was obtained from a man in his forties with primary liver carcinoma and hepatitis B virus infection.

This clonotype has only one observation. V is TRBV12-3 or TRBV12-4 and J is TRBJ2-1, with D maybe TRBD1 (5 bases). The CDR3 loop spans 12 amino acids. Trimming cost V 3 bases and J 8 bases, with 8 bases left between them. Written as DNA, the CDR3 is TGTGCCAGCAGTTTGGGGCACCATGAGCAGTTCTTC. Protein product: CASSLGHHEQFF.

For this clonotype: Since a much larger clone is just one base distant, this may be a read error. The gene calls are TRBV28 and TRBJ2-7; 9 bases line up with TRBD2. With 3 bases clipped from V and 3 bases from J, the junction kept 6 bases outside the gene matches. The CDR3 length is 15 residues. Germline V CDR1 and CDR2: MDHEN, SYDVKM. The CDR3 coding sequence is TGTGCCAGCAGTTTCTCGGCTAGCGGGAACTACGAGCAGTACTTC. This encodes CASSFSASGNYEQYF.

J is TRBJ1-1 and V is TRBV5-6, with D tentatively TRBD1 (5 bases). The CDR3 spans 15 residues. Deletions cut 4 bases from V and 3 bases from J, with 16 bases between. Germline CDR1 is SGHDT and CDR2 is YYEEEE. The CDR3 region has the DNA TGTGCCAGCAGCGTAGGGGACGGAATGGACACTGAAGCTTTCTTT. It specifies CASSVGDGMDTEAFF.

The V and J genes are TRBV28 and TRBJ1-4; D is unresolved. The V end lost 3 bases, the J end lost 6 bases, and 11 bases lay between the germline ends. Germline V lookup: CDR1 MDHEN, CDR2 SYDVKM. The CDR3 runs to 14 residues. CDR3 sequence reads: CASSFDMGDEKLFF. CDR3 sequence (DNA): TGTGCCAGCAGTTTCGACATGGGAGATGAAAAACTGTTTTTT. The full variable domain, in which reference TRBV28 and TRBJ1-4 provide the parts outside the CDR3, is DVKVTQSSRYLVKRTGEKVFLECVQDMDHENMFWYRQDPGLGLRLIYFSYDVKMKEKGDIPEGYSVSREKKERFSLILESASTNQTSMYLCASSFDMGDEKLFFGSGTQLSVL.

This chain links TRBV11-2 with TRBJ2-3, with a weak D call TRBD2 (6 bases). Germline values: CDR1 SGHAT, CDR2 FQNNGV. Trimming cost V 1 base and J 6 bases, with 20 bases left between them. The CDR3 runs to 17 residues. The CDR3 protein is CASSLVSAGSGEDTQYF. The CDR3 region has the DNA TGTGCCAGCAGCTTAGTCAGCGCGGGGTCAGGTGAGGATACGCAGTATTTT.

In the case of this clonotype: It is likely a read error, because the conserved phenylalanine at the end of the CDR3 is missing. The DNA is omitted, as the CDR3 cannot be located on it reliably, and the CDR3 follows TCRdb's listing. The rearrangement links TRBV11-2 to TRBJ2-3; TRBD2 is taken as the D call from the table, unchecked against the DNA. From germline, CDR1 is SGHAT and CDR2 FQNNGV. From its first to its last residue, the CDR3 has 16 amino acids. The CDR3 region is CASSPPTSGSTGTQNS.

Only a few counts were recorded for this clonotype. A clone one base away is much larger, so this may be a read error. The CDR3 coding sequence is TGTGCCAGCAGCTTGAATCTCGAGCGGTACTTC. Translated: CASSLNLERYF. This chain uses TRBV5-6 with TRBJ2-7; D unclear. The CDR3 consists of 11 residues. CDR1 is SGHDT and CDR2 is YYEEEE in the germline V gene.

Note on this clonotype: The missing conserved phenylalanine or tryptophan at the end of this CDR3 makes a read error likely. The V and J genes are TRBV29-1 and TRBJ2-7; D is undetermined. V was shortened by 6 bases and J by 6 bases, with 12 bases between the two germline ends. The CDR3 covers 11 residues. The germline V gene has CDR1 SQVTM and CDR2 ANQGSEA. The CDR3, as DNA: TGCAGCGTCCTGGACGTACCCGAGCAGTACTAT. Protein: CSVLDVPEQYY.